Below, 28 T cell receptor beta chains from the same sample are listed, as sequenced in a study of blood T cell repertoires in COVID-19 (dated by TCRdb to 2020 to 2021). Library preparation was by the immunoSEQ multiplex PCR assay. Imported from immuneACCESS, the table was reduced by TCRdb to in-frame sequences with V and J called. These copies leave out some clones; in studies compared against another copy, an unresolved V gene accounts for under half, and the cause of the remainder is not known. For this sample the table gives 200,000 to 250,000 clones, of which 85% were detected only once. 4% to 6% of the sample goes to the ten largest clones. The sample consisted of peripheral blood. These receptors were collected from a man in his forties or fifties with COVID-19, enrolled during active disease.

The chain uses TRBV19 and TRBJ2-2; TRBD1 is a possible D gene (5 bases). This CDR3 is 11 amino acids long. CDR1 is LNHDA, CDR2 SQIVND, per germline (reference sequence). V was cut by 7 bases and J by 7 bases, with 7 bases left in between. This CDR3 is CASTDSGELFF. DNA of the CDR3: TGTGCCAGTACCGACAGCGGGGAGCTGTTTTTT.

This clone was seen just once. J is TRBJ2-2 and V is TRBV7-6, with D perhaps matching TRBD1 (5 bases). Germline loops: CDR1 SGHVS, CDR2 FNYEAQ. The CDR3 totals 15 residues. Trimming left V 1 base short and J 5 bases short, with 11 bases between. The CDR3 nucleotides read TGTGCCAGCAGCTTAGTCGCAGGGATGACCGGGGAGCTGTTTTTT. Its protein is CASSLVAGMTGELFF.

The DNA of the CDR3 is TGTGCCAGCAGCCACAGGACAGGGAGAGAGTCCGGGGAGCTGTTTTTT. Its translation is CASSHRTGRESGELFF. This rearrangement joins TRBV3-1 (or the pseudogene TRBV3-2) to TRBJ2-2, with 8 nucleotides matching TRBD1. Germline V CDR1 and CDR2: LGHDT, YNNKEL (reference sequence). Trimming cost V 3 bases and J 6 bases; bases outside gene matches: 9. The length of the CDR3 is 16 residues.

The chain uses TRBV5-1 and TRBJ2-3, with 11 bases lining up with TRBD1. The germline CDR1 and CDR2 sequences are SGHRS and YFSETQ. The CDR3 has 15 amino acids. V lost 3 bases to trimming and J lost 1 base; unmatched junction nucleotides: 1. CDR3 sequence (DNA): TGCGCCAGCAGCTGGGGACAGGGGGGCACAGATACGCAGTATTTT. As protein: CASSWGQGGTDTQYF.

The gene calls are TRBV30 and TRBJ1-2, with D hard to call. This CDR3 spans 13 amino acids. Looked up from germline, CDR1 is GTSNPN and CDR2 is SVGIG (reference sequence). Trimming removed 0 bases at V and 8 bases at J, with 13 bases between. The CDR3 spells CAWSVLALGGYTF. Here the CDR3 DNA reads TGTGCCTGGAGTGTACTAGCACTTGGGGGCTACACCTTC.

J is TRBJ1-1 and V is TRBV7-2; D gene ambiguous. The CDR3 has 13 amino acids. The germline V gene encodes CDR1 SGHTA and CDR2 FQGNSA. V was trimmed by 4 bases and J by 0 bases, leaving 6 bases between them. CDR3 nucleotide sequence: TGTGCCAGCAGCTCGAGGGTGAACACTGAAGCTTTCTTT. Protein: CASSSRVNTEAFF.

CDR3 region: CASTVSGWGSRPGANVLTF. Written as DNA, the CDR3 is TGTGCCAGTACTGTGTCGGGGTGGGGTTCCCGTCCTGGGGCCAACGTCCTGACTTTC. The J gene is TRBJ2-6, the V gene TRBV19, with D possibly matching TRBD2 (5 bases). Germline V gene sequence: CDR1 LNHDA, CDR2 SQIVND (reference sequence). The length of the CDR3 is 19 residues. Trimming took 7 bases from V and 2 from J, leaving 24 bases between them.

In its sample, this clone was seen once. This sequence joins TRBV5-6 and TRBJ1-4, with 12 bases lining up with TRBD1. The CDR3 spans 14 residues. Germline CDR1 and CDR2: SGHDT and YYEEEE. The trim removed 4 bases at V and 10 bases at J, leaving 5 bases unmatched. In DNA form, the CDR3 reads TGTGCCAGCAGCCCCCGGGACAGGGGGCGAAAACTGTTTTTT. It translates to CASSPRDRGRKLFF.

This chain links TRBV6-2 or TRBV6-3 with TRBJ2-1; TRBD1 matches at 9 bases. CDR1 is MNHEY and CDR2 is SVGEGT in the germline V gene. The CDR3 covers 15 residues. V dropped 6 bases and J dropped 4; count of bases not matched to a gene: 7. Here the CDR3 reads CASSHGQGPYNEQFF. CDR3 coding DNA: TGTGCCAGCAGCCACGGACAGGGGCCTTACAATGAGCAGTTCTTC.

The chain carries TRBV30 and TRBJ2-3; no clear D. The V gene's germline CDR1 is GTSNPN and CDR2 SVGIG (reference sequence). This CDR3 comprises 13 residues. Trimming stripped 0 bases from V and 0 bases from J, with 4 bases between. The CDR3 DNA reads as TGTGCCTGGAGTGTTCAGAGCACAGATACGCAGTATTTT. Amino acids: CAWSVQSTDTQYF.

The chain has TRBV7-2 and TRBJ2-2, with a tentative D call TRBD2 (6 bases). This CDR3 is 15 amino acids long. Looked up from germline, CDR1 is SGHTA and CDR2 is FQGNSA. The V gene lost 4 bases and the J gene lost 7 bases, with 16 bases spanning the gap. The CDR3 sequence: CASSSLPTAGGELFF. The CDR3 DNA reads as TGTGCCAGCAGCTCACTCCCGACAGCGGGCGGGGAGCTGTTTTTT.

The CDR3 nucleotides read TGTGCCTGGAGGAGGGGCGCGCGGGGGGCTAACACCGGGGAGCTGTTTTTT. This sequence encodes CAWRRGARGANTGELFF. The chain employs TRBV30 and TRBJ2-2, with 8 bases matching TRBD2. V lost 3 bases to trimming and J lost 2 bases; unmatched junction nucleotides: 11. Germline CDR1 GTSNPN, CDR2 SVGIG (reference sequence). This CDR3 region has 17 residues.

This rearrangement joins TRBV3-1 (or the pseudogene TRBV3-2) to TRBJ2-3; 14 bases match TRBD2. The CDR3 is 14 amino acids. Losses at the gene ends were 4 bases for V and 11 bases for J; bases not matched to a gene: 5. The germline V gene encodes CDR1 LGHDT and CDR2 YNNKEL (reference sequence). DNA for the CDR3: TGTGCCAGCAGCCCGAGGACTAGCGGGGGGATGCAGTATTTT. It translates to CASSPRTSGGMQYF.

This clone was observed a few times. This rearrangement joins TRBV3-1 (or the pseudogene TRBV3-2) to TRBJ1-3, with 7 bases aligning to TRBD1. Trimming cost V 0 bases and J 3 bases; bases outside gene matches: 11. This CDR3 has 18 residues. CDR1 LGHDT and CDR2 YNNKEL come from the germline V gene (reference sequence). CDR3 residues: CASSQEGMLGGSGNTIYF. The CDR3 bases are TGTGCCAGCAGCCAAGAAGGGATGCTAGGGGGCAGTGGAAACACCATATATTTT.

The rearrangement uses TRBV30 and TRBJ2-2; 10 bases are shared with TRBD2. V was pared by 0 bases and J by 6 bases, with 13 bases of the junction left unmatched. The CDR3 is 18 amino acids. Looked up from germline, CDR1 is GTSNPN and CDR2 is SVGIG (reference sequence). The CDR3 DNA follows: TGTGCCTGGAGTGTCAGATATGGGACTAGCGATTTGGCCGGGGAGCTGTTTTTT. Translation: CAWSVRYGTSDLAGELFF.

The J gene is TRBJ1-2, the V gene TRBV5-1; D is undetermined. The CDR3 runs 14 residues. Deletions cut 0 bases from V and 5 bases from J, with 11 bases between. Germline V gene data show CDR1 as SGHRS and CDR2 as YFSETQ. The DNA for the CDR3 is TGCGCCAGCAGCTTGGCCGGAGGGAGTTATGGCTACACCTTC. Translation: CASSLAGGSYGYTF.

The V gene is TRBV5-4, the J gene TRBJ1-1; D unresolved. CDR1 and CDR2 from the germline V gene are SGHNT and YYREEE (reference sequence). This CDR3 is 16 amino acids long. Trimming took 4 bases from V and 1 from J, leaving 17 bases between them. This CDR3 reads CASSPGSRKTNTEAFF. Here the CDR3 DNA reads TGTGCCAGCAGCCCGGGATCACGGAAAACGAACACTGAAGCTTTCTTT.

This chain uses TRBV3-1 (or the pseudogene TRBV3-2) with TRBJ2-1; D not resolved. Germline assignment: CDR1 LGHDT and CDR2 YNNKEL (reference sequence). The CDR3 length is 14 residues. V was pared by 1 base and J by 7 bases, with 11 bases between. DNA of the CDR3: TGTGCCAGCAGCCAAGCGGGTCTTTCTAATGAGCAGTTCTTC. Its protein product is CASSQAGLSNEQFF.

The rearrangement uses TRBV6-5 and TRBJ2-2, with D uncertain. The CDR3 spans 13 residues. Germline lookup yields CDR1 MNHEY and CDR2 SVGAGI. Trimming took off 8 bases at V and 0 bases at J, with 7 bases between the two ends. The CDR3 DNA is TGTGCCAGCGAAACGGCGAACACCGGGGAGCTGTTTTTT. Translated: CASETANTGELFF.

The V and J genes are TRBV25-1 and TRBJ1-6, with 7 nucleotides matching TRBD1. V dropped 7 bases and J dropped 9; count of bases not matched to a gene: 9. The CDR3 runs to 14 residues. Germline V gene lookup returns CDR1 MGHDK and CDR2 SYGVNS. The CDR3 spells CASTVTGDSSPLHF. CDR3 DNA sequence: TGTGCCAGCACCGTAACAGGGGATAGTTCACCCCTCCACTTT.

The chain has TRBV14 and TRBJ2-3; 8 bases line up with TRBD2. The CDR3 sequence is 17 residues long. Germline V gene lookup returns CDR1 SGHDN and CDR2 FVKESK. J was trimmed by 0 bases and V by 1 base; bases with no gene match: 6. DNA for the CDR3: TGTGCCAGCAGCCAAGTTGGGACTAGGAGCAGCACAGATACGCAGTATTTT. As protein: CASSQVGTRSSTDTQYF.

The V and J genes are TRBV5-1 and TRBJ1-6, with 9 bases fitting TRBD1. Per the germline V gene, CDR1 is SGHRS and CDR2 is YFSETQ. The CDR3 has 15 residues. The junction had 8 bases not matched to a gene; V was cut back by 4 bases and J by 9 bases. The CDR3 protein is CASSKIQGASSPLHF. The DNA of the CDR3 is TGCGCCAGCAGCAAAATACAGGGGGCGAGTTCACCCCTCCACTTT.

This chain connects TRBV3-1 (or the pseudogene TRBV3-2) to TRBJ1-1, with TRBD1 identical over 12 bases. Germline loops: CDR1 LGHDT, CDR2 YNNKEL (reference sequence). The J segment lost 4 bases and the V segment lost 5 bases, leaving 8 bases of the junction unmatched. This CDR3 contains 16 residues. The CDR3 DNA sequence: TGTGCCAGCAGCTCCCGGGACAGGGGGCGTGGCACTGAAGCTTTCTTT. Its protein is CASSSRDRGRGTEAFF.

The rearrangement links TRBV7-8 to TRBJ2-3; D is perhaps TRBD1 (5 bases). V was clipped by 1 base and J by 5 bases, with 10 bases between them. CDR3 length: 14 residues. The V gene's germline CDR1 is SGHVS and CDR2 FQNEAQ. The CDR3 reads CASSLVRAGDTQYF. CDR3 bases: TGTGCCAGCAGCTTAGTCAGGGCTGGAGATACGCAGTATTTT.

The V call is TRBV7-2, the J call TRBJ1-2; 9 bases fit TRBD1. This CDR3 has 18 amino acids. V trimming: 1 base; J trimming: 5 bases; junction bases outside the gene matches: 14. Per germline, CDR1 SGHTA and CDR2 FQGNSA. CDR3 residues: CASSLEGHRGRGGYGYTF. In nucleotides, the CDR3 is TGTGCCAGCAGCTTAGAGGGTCACAGGGGGCGCGGGGGATATGGCTACACCTTC.

J is TRBJ2-1 and V is TRBV18; possible D gene TRBD2, 5 bases. V was trimmed by 3 bases and J by 6 bases, leaving 15 bases between them. The CDR3 is 15 amino acids. Per the germline V gene, CDR1 is KGHSH and CDR2 is LQKENI. In nucleotides, the CDR3 is TGTGCCAGCTCACCGGGGAGCGGTAATTTCAATGAGCAGTTCTTC. Encoded protein: CASSPGSGNFNEQFF.

This clone was observed a few times. V and J are TRBV10-2 and TRBJ1-5; D possibly corresponds to TRBD1 (5 bases). The CDR3 is 14 amino acids. Looked up from germline, CDR1 is WSHSY and CDR2 is SAAADI. The germline V and J ends were trimmed by 4 bases and 5 bases, with 12 bases remaining between them. CDR3 DNA: TGCGCCAGCAGTGGCCAGGGCCGGTATCAGCCCCAGCATTTT. Protein: CASSGQGRYQPQHF.

This chain connects TRBV6-1 to TRBJ2-5; 7 nucleotides line up with TRBD2. J was trimmed by 9 bases and V by 2 bases; bases with no gene match: 0. The germline V gene has CDR1 MNHNS and CDR2 SASEGT. The CDR3 is 11 amino acids. The DNA for the CDR3 is TGTGCCAGCAGTGAAAGCGGGGCCCAGTACTTC. The encoded protein is CASSESGAQYF.